The sequence of this T cell receptor (beta chain) was determined in a study of circulating CD8 cells and anti-PD-1 response in melanoma. TCR libraries were prepared from roughly 14 ng of total RNA with the QIAseq Immune Repertoire TCR panel. TCRdb reprocessed the reads via MiXCR and lists one record per CDR3 protein. The sample records several hundred distinct CDR3 sequences, 6% to 8.5% being singletons. This clonotype is categorized as large. The CDR3 is made up of 16 amino acids. The J segment lost 7 bases and the V segment lost 3 bases, leaving 11 bases of the junction unmatched. Germline CDR1 reads SGDLS; CDR2 reads YYNGEE. Four subsets defined by PD-1 and/or TIGIT were sorted from live CD3+CD8+TCRalphabeta+ cells.

The sequencing here drew on CD8+ T cells from PBMCs, taken at baseline or after one month of anti-PD-1 therapy (not recorded which). V gene TRBV9 combines with J gene TRBJ2-2; the match to TRBD2 covers 8 bases. The clonotype was recovered from a human donor with melanoma. The CDR3 region has the DNA TGTGCCAGCAGCGCCCTGGGACTAGTCATAGGCGGGGAGCTGTTTTTT. Translating gives CASSALGLVIGGELFF.